This is a list of T cell receptor beta chains from one sample in a study of T cell repertoires in cytomegalovirus infection. In TCRdb, the reads were re-called with MiXCR into one record per CDR3 protein. This table holds about 770,000 distinct CDR3 sequences, almost 30% found once. Their recognized antigens are unknown. The sample was cultured CD8+ T cells from PBMCs, taken from culture after CMV antigen stimulation. All receptors come from a human donor in good health (CMV status not recorded). Some clones in this sample may be carry-over from other donors' samples. Both conserved end residues are part of each CDR3. The D gene is left open where the match is weak. Only some rows state a clone size, as once, few, many or a class for expanded clones.

CDR3nt | CDR3aa | abundance | j_gene | d_gene | v_gene
TGTGCCAGCAGCACCCGGGACAGGGGTGGATACAATGAGCAGTTCTTC | CASSTRDRGGYNEQFF | many | TRBJ2-1 | TRBD1 | TRBV7-8
TGTGCCAGCAGCAAAGGGGATTCGGGCAATCAGCCCCAGCATTTT | CASSKGDSGNQPQHF | many | TRBJ1-5 | NA | TRBV7-9
TGTGCCAGCAGCTCCGGACAGGCCCCAGGGGATACGCAGTATTTT | CASSSGQAPGDTQYF | NA | TRBJ2-3 | TRBD1 | TRBV7-9
TGCGCCAGCAGCCGGCCCCCGGACAGGTCGGGCTATGGCTACACCTTC | CASSRPPDRSGYGYTF | NA | TRBJ1-2 | TRBD1 | TRBV4-1
TGTGCCAGCAGTTACTCGAGTAGCGGGGGTTTAACCGGGGAGCTGTTTTTT | CASSYSSSGGLTGELFF | NA | TRBJ2-2 | TRBD2 | TRBV6-6
TGTGCCAGTAGTATAGATGACGGCGGCTATGGCTACACCTTC | CASSIDDGGYGYTF | few | TRBJ1-2 | NA | TRBV19
TGTGCCAGCAGCCCTGGGACCTATAATGAAAAACTGTTTTTT | CASSPGTYNEKLFF | few | TRBJ1-4 | NA | TRBV7-2
TGTGCCAGCAGCCCGGGACGGGGGGAGGATGAGCAGTACTTC | CASSPGRGEDEQYF | NA | TRBJ2-7 | TRBD2 | TRBV7-9
TGTGCCAGCAGTTTTTATGCTTCCGGGACAGATACGCAGTATTTT | CASSFYASGTDTQYF | NA | TRBJ2-3 | NA | TRBV7-3
TGTGCCAGCAGCGCCTTGGGCTCCCCAGATACGCAGTATTTT | CASSALGSPDTQYF | few | TRBJ2-3 | NA | TRBV27
TGCAGTGCTAGAGAGGGGGGTTGGAATCAGCCCCAGCATTTT | CSAREGGWNQPQHF | NA | TRBJ1-5 | NA | TRBV20-1
TGTGCCAGGGGGGAACAAGAGACCCAGTACTTC | CARGEQETQYF | NA | TRBJ2-5 | NA | TRBV7-9
TGTGCCAGCGGTTTAACAGGGTCCTCCTACAATGAGCAGTTCTTC | CASGLTGSSYNEQFF | NA | TRBJ2-1 | NA | TRBV12-3/TRBV12-4
TGCGCCAGCAGCCTCTACAAAAAAGCAGGATCCTACGAGCAGTACTTC | CASSLYKKAGSYEQYF | few | TRBJ2-7 | NA | TRBV4-1